This T cell receptor (beta chain) emerged from a study of Graves' ophthalmopathy and Graves' hyperthyroidism. General study results and limits: Ophthalmopathy versus stable hyperthyroidism: 13-signature model gave 87.88% sensitivity, 75% to 82% specificity. Detection in blood was also observed for most expanded thyroid clonotypes above 0.001 frequency.

This clonotype has at least ten counts. Its antigen is undetermined. For repertoire sequencing, the TCR beta CDR3 regions were amplified from RNA transcripts. After a first-round RT-PCR with HTBI primers, a second-round multiplex PCR was run. TCRdb fed the multiplex PCR reads into MiXCR, producing one record per CDR3 protein. The data hold under 350,000 distinct CDR3 sequences, with roughly a sixth observed a single time. There are 12 residues in the CDR3. Germline V gives CDR1 SNHLY, CDR2 FYNNEI. V was clipped by 8 bases and J by 0 bases, with 8 bases between them. Patients with other autoimmune diseases, uncontrolled infections, pregnancy or lactation were excluded. It was from roughly 10 ml of fresh peripheral blood that the PBMCs came.

The chain carries TRBV2 and TRBJ2-7; D not resolved. The sample comprised peripheral blood. The TCR originated in an adult man with Graves' ophthalmopathy. CDR3 sequence: CASEKDSYEQYF. In DNA, the CDR3 is TGTGCCAGCGAGAAAGACTCCTACGAGCAGTACTTC.